Below, 18 T cell receptor beta chains from the same sample are listed, as sequenced in a study of T cell changes during pregnancy in multiple sclerosis. Clones were sequenced by immunoSEQ multiplex PCR, and TCRdb holds only the in-frame ones, with some missing. Of 46,000 or so clones listed, around 93% are singletons. The material sequenced was CD8+ T cells from peripheral blood mononuclear cells, taken after pregnancy. These receptors originate from a female donor with multiple sclerosis, enrolled in a pregnancy study.

V gene TRBV4-1 combines with J gene TRBJ2-7, with D maybe TRBD2 (5 bases). The CDR3 is 15 residues long. Per germline, CDR1 MGHRA and CDR2 YSYEKL. The V end was cut by 1 base, the J end by 2 bases, with 12 bases between. As DNA, the CDR3 is TGCGCCAGCAGCCAAGCCCCCGGAGGTACCTACGAGCAGTACTTC. Translating gives CASSQAPGGTYEQYF.

Here the CDR3 DNA reads TGCAGCGTTGAGGGACTGGGGGGAAATGAGCAGTTCTTC. This gives the protein CSVEGLGGNEQFF. The chain has TRBV29-1 and TRBJ2-1, with D possibly TRBD2 on 6 matching bases. CDR3 size: 13 residues. The V gene lost 3 bases and the J gene lost 7 bases, with 13 bases spanning the gap. Germline lookup yields CDR1 SQVTM and CDR2 ANQGSEA.

This clone has just one count. The chain combines TRBV4-1 with TRBJ2-1, with D tentatively TRBD2 (5 bases). This CDR3 region has 16 residues. Germline CDR1 is MGHRA and CDR2 is YSYEKL. The germline V and J ends were trimmed by 3 bases and 0 bases, with 12 bases remaining between them. CDR3 residues: CASSHERRSSYNEQFF. CDR3 nucleotide sequence: TGCGCCAGCAGCCATGAGCGGAGGAGCTCCTACAATGAGCAGTTCTTC.

The chain links TRBV6-1 to TRBJ2-7; 7 bases agree with TRBD1. After removal of 6 bases from V and 7 bases from J, the junction contained 12 bases not matched to a gene. The CDR3 is 14 amino acids. Germline values: CDR1 MNHNS, CDR2 SASEGT. CDR3 nucleotide sequence: TGTGCCAGCAGGAAAGGACAGGATGTTGAAGAGCAGTACTTC. Protein: CASRKGQDVEEQYF.

The rearrangement joins TRBV7-9 to TRBJ2-5; 11 bases are shared with TRBD1. Per the germline V gene, CDR1 is SEHNR and CDR2 is FQNEAQ (reference sequence). The CDR3 spans 14 residues. The junction had 2 bases not matched to a gene; V was cut back by 6 bases and J by 2 bases. This chain's CDR3 is CASSRDRGQETQYF. CDR3 sequence (DNA): TGTGCCAGCAGTCGGGACAGGGGGCAAGAGACCCAGTACTTC.

The genes are TRBV7-9 and TRBJ2-5, with D possibly TRBD2 on 6 matching bases. Germline V gene lookup returns CDR1 SEHNR and CDR2 FQNEAQ (reference sequence). This CDR3 contains 12 residues. V lost 6 bases and J 7 bases, leaving 12 bases between the germline ends. CDR3 nucleotides: TGTGCCAGCAGGGAGGGGAGTGGGACCCAGTACTTC. Its protein is CASREGSGTQYF. The full variable domain, in which reference TRBV7-9 and TRBJ2-5 provide the parts outside the CDR3, is DTGVSQNPRHKITKRGQNVTFRCDPISEHNRLYWYRQTLGQGPEFLTYFQNEAQLEKSRLLSDRFSAERPKGSFSTLEIQRTEQGDSAMYLCASREGSGTQYFGPGTRLLVL.

The rearrangement uses TRBV9 and TRBJ2-1; D gene unclear. Germline assignment: CDR1 SGDLS and CDR2 YYNGEE. Trimming removed 3 bases from V and 8 bases from J, with 6 bases in between. The CDR3 extends over 11 amino acids. The CDR3 reads CASSGVDEQFF. CDR3 in DNA: TGTGCCAGCAGCGGAGTTGATGAGCAGTTCTTC.

This rearrangement joins TRBV5-5 to TRBJ2-1, with D perhaps matching TRBD2 (6 bases). Germline CDR1 and CDR2: SGHKS and YYEKEE (reference sequence). The V gene lost 5 bases and the J gene lost 1 base, with 10 bases spanning the gap. The CDR3 is 14 residues long. CDR3 in DNA: TGTGCCAGCAGAGGGACTGAATCCTACAATGAGCAGTTCTTC. Translation: CASRGTESYNEQFF.

J is TRBJ1-2 and V is TRBV6-6; 7 nucleotides agree with TRBD1. The germline V gene has CDR1 MNHNY and CDR2 SVGAGI (reference sequence). CDR3 length: 14 amino acids. V trimming: 1 base; J trimming: 4 bases; junction bases outside the gene matches: 3. CDR3 DNA sequence: TGTGCCAGCAGTTACTATACAGGGGCCTATGGCTACACCTTC. It yields the protein CASSYYTGAYGYTF.

V gene TRBV4-2 combines with J gene TRBJ2-6, with D hard to call. V shed 2 bases and J shed 0 bases, with 8 bases lying between them. The CDR3 has 16 residues. The germline V gene encodes CDR1 LGHNA and CDR2 YNFKEQ. In DNA, the CDR3 is TGTGCCAGCAGCCAATACCGCAGCTCTGGGGCCAACGTCCTGACTTTC. Encoded protein: CASSQYRSSGANVLTF.

The chain links TRBV4-1 to TRBJ1-2, with TRBD1 matching 12 bases. Germline assignment: CDR1 MGHRA and CDR2 YSYEKL. The trim removed 5 bases at V and 4 bases at J, leaving 11 bases unmatched. The CDR3 totals 17 residues. CDR3 loop: CASSYNPGQGAPYGYTF. The CDR3, as DNA: TGCGCCAGCAGCTACAATCCGGGACAGGGGGCTCCCTATGGCTACACCTTC.

This chain connects TRBV5-1 to TRBJ1-5; possible D gene TRBD1, 5 bases. Per germline, CDR1 SGHRS and CDR2 YFSETQ. CDR3 size: 15 residues. V lost 4 bases, J lost 3 bases, and 14 bases lay in between. CDR3 sequence (DNA): TGCGCCAGCAGCCCGGCGGGGGGAATCAATCAGCCCCAGCATTTT. Its protein product is CASSPAGGINQPQHF. Full variable domain (outside the CDR3, taken from reference TRBV5-1 and TRBJ1-5): KAGVTQTPRYLIKTRGQQVTLSCSPISGHRSVSWYQQTPGQGLQFLFEYFSETQRNKGNFPGRFSGRQFSNSRSEMNVSTLELGDSALYLCASSPAGGINQPQHFGDGTRLSIL.

The chain combines TRBV10-3 with TRBJ2-2; 10 bases agree with TRBD2. Germline values: CDR1 ENHRY, CDR2 SYGVKD. CDR3 size: 15 residues. With 7 bases clipped from V and 2 bases from J, the junction kept 4 bases outside the gene matches. The CDR3 loop is CAITGLADNTGELFF. CDR3 in DNA: TGTGCCATCACCGGACTAGCGGATAACACCGGGGAGCTGTTTTTT.

The rearrangement links TRBV9 to TRBJ1-2; 7 bases agree with TRBD1. CDR3 size: 12 residues. CDR1 and CDR2 from the germline V gene are SGDLS and YYNGEE. J was trimmed by 6 bases and V by 4 bases; bases with no gene match: 3. The CDR3 nucleotides read TGTGCCAGCAGCAAAGACAGGGATGGCTACACCTTC. Encoded protein: CASSKDRDGYTF.

The rearrangement links TRBV4-2 to TRBJ1-5; 7 positions match TRBD1. The CDR3 contains 19 residues. V trimming: 0 bases; J trimming: 2 bases; junction bases outside the gene matches: 13. Per the germline V gene, CDR1 is LGHNA and CDR2 is YNFKEQ. CDR3 nucleotides: TGTGCCAGCAGCCAAGATTCGTACCGGGCAGGGGGTGGCAATCAGCCCCAGCATTTT. Protein product: CASSQDSYRAGGGNQPQHF.

This clone has just a few counts. The chain has TRBV19 and TRBJ1-5, with a tentative D call TRBD1 (5 bases). The CDR3 is 15 residues long. Trimming cost V 6 bases and J 0 bases, with 12 bases left between them. CDR1 and CDR2 (germline): LNHDA, SQIVND (reference sequence). The CDR3 loop reads CASSRAGYSNQPQHF. DNA for the CDR3: TGTGCCAGTAGCAGAGCAGGGTATAGCAATCAGCCCCAGCATTTT.

This clone has a single count. The rearrangement joins TRBV19 to TRBJ1-2; weak D call: TRBD1 (6 bases). Germline V gene data show CDR1 as LNHDA and CDR2 as SQIVND (reference sequence). The CDR3 contains 12 residues. The V and J ends lost 7 bases and 3 bases respectively, with 9 bases between them. The CDR3 is CASNHRDYGYTF. CDR3 DNA sequence: TGTGCCAGTAATCACAGGGACTATGGCTACACCTTC.

The chain carries TRBV4-2 and TRBJ2-5; 10 bases are shared with TRBD2. This CDR3 region has 15 residues. The germline gives CDR1 LGHNA, CDR2 YNFKEQ. V trimming: 0 bases; J trimming: 5 bases; junction bases outside the gene matches: 3. This chain's CDR3 is CASSQEAGGPETQYF. The CDR3 DNA is TGTGCCAGCAGCCAAGAAGCGGGAGGGCCCGAGACCCAGTACTTC.